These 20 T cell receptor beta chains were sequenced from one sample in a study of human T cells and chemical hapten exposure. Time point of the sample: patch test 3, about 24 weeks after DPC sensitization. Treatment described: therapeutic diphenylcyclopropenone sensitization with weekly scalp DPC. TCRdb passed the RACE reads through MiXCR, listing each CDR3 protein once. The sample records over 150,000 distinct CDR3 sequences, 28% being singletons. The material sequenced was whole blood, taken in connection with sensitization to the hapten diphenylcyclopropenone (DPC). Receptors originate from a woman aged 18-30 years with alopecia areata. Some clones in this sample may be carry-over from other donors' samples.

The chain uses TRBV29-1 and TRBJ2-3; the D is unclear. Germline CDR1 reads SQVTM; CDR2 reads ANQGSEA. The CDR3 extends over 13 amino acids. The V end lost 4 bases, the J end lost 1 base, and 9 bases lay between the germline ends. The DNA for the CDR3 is TGCAGCGTTGGGGTGCTTGGCACAGATACGCAGTATTTT. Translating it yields CSVGVLGTDTQYF.

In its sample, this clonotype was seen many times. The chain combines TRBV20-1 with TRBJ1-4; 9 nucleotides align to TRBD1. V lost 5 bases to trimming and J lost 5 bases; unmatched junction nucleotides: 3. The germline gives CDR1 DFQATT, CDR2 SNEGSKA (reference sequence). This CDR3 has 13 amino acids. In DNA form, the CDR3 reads TGCAGTGCTGCGACAGGGGGAAATGAAAAACTGTTTTTT. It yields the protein CSAATGGNEKLFF.

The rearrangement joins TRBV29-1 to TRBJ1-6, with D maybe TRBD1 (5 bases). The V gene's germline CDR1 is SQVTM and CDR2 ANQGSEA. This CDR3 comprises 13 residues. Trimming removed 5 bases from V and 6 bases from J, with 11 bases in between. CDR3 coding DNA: TGCAGCGTTACCCAGGGTGGTAATTCACCCCTCCACTTT. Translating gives CSVTQGGNSPLHF.

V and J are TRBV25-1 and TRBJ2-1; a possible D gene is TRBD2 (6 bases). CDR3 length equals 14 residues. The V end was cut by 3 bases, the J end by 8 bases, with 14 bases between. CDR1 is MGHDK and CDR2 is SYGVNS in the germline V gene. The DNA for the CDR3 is TGTGCCAGCAGTGATTTCACTAGCAGCGATGAGCAGTTCTTC. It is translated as CASSDFTSSDEQFF. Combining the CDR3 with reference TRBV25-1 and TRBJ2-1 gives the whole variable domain EADIYQTPRYLVIGTGKKITLECSQTMGHDKMYWYQQDPGMELHLIHYSYGVNSTEKGDLSSESTVSRIRTEHFPLTLESARPSHTSQYLCASSDFTSSDEQFFGPGTRLTVL.

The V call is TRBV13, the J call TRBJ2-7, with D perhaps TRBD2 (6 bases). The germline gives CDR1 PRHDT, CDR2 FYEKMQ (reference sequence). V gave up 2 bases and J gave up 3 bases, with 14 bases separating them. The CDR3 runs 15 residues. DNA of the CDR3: TGTGCCAGCAGCTTAAGGGAGGACCAGTTCTACGAGCAGTACTTC. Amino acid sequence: CASSLREDQFYEQYF.

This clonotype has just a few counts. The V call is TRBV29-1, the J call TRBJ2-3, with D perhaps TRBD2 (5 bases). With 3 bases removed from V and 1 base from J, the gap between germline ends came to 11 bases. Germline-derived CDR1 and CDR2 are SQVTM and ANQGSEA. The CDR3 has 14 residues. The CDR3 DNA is TGCAGCGTTGACGTGGTTAGCGGCACAGATACGCAGTATTTT. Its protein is CSVDVVSGTDTQYF.

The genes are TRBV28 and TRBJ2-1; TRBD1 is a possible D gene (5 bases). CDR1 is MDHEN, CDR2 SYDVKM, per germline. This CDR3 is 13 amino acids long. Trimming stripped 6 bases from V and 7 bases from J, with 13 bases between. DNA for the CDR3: TGTGCCAGCAGCAAATTAAGGGGTAATGAGCAGTTCTTC. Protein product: CASSKLRGNEQFF.

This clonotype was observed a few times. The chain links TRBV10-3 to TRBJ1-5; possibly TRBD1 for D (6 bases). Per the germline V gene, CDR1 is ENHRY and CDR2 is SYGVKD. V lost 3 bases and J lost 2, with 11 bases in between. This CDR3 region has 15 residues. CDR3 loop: CAISERGAGNQPQHF. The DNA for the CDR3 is TGTGCCATCAGTGAACGGGGGGCGGGCAATCAGCCCCAGCATTTT.

CDR3 bases: TGTGCCAGCAGCGCCATAGCGGGGGGGGTTACTACAGATACGCAGTATTTT. Protein product: CASSAIAGGVTTDTQYF. This chain uses TRBV9 with TRBJ2-3; TRBD2 matches 11 bases. Germline CDR1 is SGDLS and CDR2 is YYNGEE. The CDR3 contains 17 residues. Trimming cost V 3 bases and J 3 bases; bases outside gene matches: 9.

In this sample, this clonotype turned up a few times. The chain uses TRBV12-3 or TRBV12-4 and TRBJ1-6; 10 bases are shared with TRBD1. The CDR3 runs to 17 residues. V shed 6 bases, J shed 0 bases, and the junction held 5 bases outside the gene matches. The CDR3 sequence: CASRGRTGGSYNSPLHF. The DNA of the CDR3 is TGTGCCAGCAGGGGAAGGACAGGGGGCTCCTATAATTCACCCCTCCACTTT.

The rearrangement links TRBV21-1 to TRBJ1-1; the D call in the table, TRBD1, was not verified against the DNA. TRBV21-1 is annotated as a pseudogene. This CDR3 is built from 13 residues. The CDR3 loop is CASSLTIPAQAFF. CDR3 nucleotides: TGTGCCAGCAGCCTAACGATACCGGCGCAAGCTTTCTTT.

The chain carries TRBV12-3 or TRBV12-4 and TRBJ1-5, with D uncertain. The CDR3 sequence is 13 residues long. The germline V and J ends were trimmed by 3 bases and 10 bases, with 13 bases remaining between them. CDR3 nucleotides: TGTGCCAGCAGTTTCGGGTCTATGCGCCCCCAGCATTTT. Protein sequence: CASSFGSMRPQHF.

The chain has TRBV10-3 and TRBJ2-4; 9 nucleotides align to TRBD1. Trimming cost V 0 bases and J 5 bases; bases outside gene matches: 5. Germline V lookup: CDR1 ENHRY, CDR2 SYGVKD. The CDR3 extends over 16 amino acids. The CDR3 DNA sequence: TGTGCCATCAGTGAGTCAATAACAGGGGGCCAAAACATTCAGTACTTC. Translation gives CAISESITGGQNIQYF.

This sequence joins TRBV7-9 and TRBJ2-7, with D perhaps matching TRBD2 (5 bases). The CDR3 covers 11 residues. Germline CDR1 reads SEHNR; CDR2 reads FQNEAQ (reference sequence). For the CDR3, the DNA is TGTGCAATAGCGAACCGTACGGAGCAGTACTTC. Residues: CAIANRTEQYF.

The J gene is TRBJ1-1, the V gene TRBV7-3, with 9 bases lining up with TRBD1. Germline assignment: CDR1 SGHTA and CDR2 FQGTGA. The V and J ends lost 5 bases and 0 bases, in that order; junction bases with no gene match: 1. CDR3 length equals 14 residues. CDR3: CASSRTGVNTEAFF. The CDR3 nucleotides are TGTGCCAGCAGCCGGACAGGGGTGAACACTGAAGCTTTCTTT.

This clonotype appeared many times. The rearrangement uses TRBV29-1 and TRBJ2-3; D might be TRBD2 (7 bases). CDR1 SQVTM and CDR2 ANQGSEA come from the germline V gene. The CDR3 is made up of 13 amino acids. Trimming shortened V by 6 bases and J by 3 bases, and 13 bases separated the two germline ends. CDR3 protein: CSVRGGVTDTQYF. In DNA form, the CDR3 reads TGCAGCGTGAGGGGGGGGGTTACAGATACGCAGTATTTT.

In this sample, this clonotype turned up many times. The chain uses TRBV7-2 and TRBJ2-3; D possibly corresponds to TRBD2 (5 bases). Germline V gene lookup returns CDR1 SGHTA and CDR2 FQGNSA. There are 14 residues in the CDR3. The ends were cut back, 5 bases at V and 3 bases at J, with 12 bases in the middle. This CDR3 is CASSPLLATDTQYF. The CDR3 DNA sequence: TGTGCCAGCAGCCCACTCCTAGCAACAGATACGCAGTATTTT.

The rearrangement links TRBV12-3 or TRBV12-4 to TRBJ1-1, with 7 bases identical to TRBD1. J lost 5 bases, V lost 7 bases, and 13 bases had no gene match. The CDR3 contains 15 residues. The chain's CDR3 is CASTPRRGRRTEAFF. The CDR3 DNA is TGTGCCAGCACTCCGAGGAGGGGGCGCCGGACTGAAGCTTTCTTT.

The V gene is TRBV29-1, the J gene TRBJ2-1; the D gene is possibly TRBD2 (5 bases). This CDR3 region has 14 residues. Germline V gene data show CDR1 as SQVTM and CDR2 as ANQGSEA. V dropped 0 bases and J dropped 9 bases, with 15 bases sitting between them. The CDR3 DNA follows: TGCAGCGTTGAAGATGCGGGTGCCAGCCGTGAGCAGTTCTTC. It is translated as CSVEDAGASREQFF.

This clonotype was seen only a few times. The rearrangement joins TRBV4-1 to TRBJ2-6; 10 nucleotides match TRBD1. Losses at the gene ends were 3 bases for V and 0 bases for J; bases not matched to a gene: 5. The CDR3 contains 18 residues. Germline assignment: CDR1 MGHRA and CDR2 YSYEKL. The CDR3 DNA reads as TGCGCCAGCAGCCAGCAAGGACAGGGGGACTCTGGGGCCAACGTCCTGACTTTC. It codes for CASSQQGQGDSGANVLTF.